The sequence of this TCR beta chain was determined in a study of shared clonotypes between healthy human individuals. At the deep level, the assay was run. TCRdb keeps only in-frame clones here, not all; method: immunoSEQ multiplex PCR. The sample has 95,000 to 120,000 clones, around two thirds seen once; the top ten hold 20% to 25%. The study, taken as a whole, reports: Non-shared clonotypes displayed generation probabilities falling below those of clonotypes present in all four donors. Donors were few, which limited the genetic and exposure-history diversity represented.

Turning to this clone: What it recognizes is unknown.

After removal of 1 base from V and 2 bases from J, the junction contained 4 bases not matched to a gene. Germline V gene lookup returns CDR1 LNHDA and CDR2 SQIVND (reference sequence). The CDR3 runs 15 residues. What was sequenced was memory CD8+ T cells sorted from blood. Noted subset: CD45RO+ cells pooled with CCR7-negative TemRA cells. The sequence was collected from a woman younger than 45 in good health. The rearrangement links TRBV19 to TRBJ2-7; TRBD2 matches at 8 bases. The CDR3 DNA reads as TGTGCCAGTAGTATAGCTAGCGGGTCCGCCTACGAGCAGTACTTC. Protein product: CASSIASGSAYEQYF. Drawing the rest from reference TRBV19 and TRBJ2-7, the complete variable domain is DGGITQSPKYLFRKEGQNVTLSCEQNLNHDAMYWYRQDPGQGLRLIYYSQIVNDFQKGDIAEGYSVSREKKESFPLTVTSAQKNPTAFYLCASSIASGSAYEQYFGPGTRLTVT.